Listed here are 19 T cell receptor beta chains from one sample, sequenced in a study of OX40 agonist ivuxolimab in advanced cancers. TCRdb's table, derived via immunoSEQ multiplex PCR, lists solely in-frame clones and lacks some. This sample has about 20,000 clones, with just under 80% found just once. Source: CD4+ or CD8+ T cells sorted from blood, taken in a trial of the OX40 agonist ivuxolimab. The source of these receptors is an adult with an advanced solid tumor such as melanoma, head and neck, liver or kidney cancer.

This clone was seen just once. V usage is TRBV7-9 and J usage is TRBJ1-2; D not certain. With 5 bases removed from V and 6 bases from J, the gap between germline ends came to 16 bases. Germline assignment: CDR1 SEHNR and CDR2 FQNEAQ (reference sequence). This CDR3 is 14 amino acids long. DNA for the CDR3: TGTGCCAGCAGCCATTCGGGCCCTGTGGATGGCTACACCTTC. Its protein is CASSHSGPVDGYTF. The whole variable domain, remainder taken from reference TRBV7-9 and TRBJ1-2, is DTGVSQNPRHKITKRGQNVTFRCDPISEHNRLYWYRQTLGQGPEFLTYFQNEAQLEKSRLLSDRFSAERPKGSFSTLEIQRTEQGDSAMYLCASSHSGPVDGYTFGSGTRLTVV.

The chain recombines TRBV4-3 with TRBJ2-1; TRBD2 matches at 10 bases. V was clipped by 0 bases and J by 4 bases; unmatched bases: 6. The CDR3 runs 17 residues. From germline, CDR1 is LGHNA and CDR2 YSLEER. The CDR3 nucleotides read TGCGCCAGCAGCCAAGATAGTACTAGCGGGGCGTACAATGAGCAGTTCTTC. Protein sequence: CASSQDSTSGAYNEQFF.

The CDR3 loop is CASSQGLRRVAEDTQYF. Written as DNA, the CDR3 is TGCGCCAGCAGCCAAGGACTAAGGCGGGTTGCCGAAGATACGCAGTATTTT. V usage is TRBV4-3 and J usage is TRBJ2-3; weak D call: TRBD2 (5 bases). V lost 1 base and J 5 bases, leaving 19 bases between the germline ends. This CDR3 is 17 amino acids long. CDR1 is LGHNA, CDR2 YSLEER, per germline.

This clone was observed a single time. The chain combines TRBV7-8 with TRBJ2-7, with no clear D. V was shortened by 4 bases and J by 2 bases, with 3 bases between the two germline ends. CDR1 SGHVS and CDR2 FQNEAQ come from the germline V gene. The CDR3 is made up of 11 amino acids. CDR3 protein: CASSSPYEQYF. The DNA for the CDR3 is TGTGCCAGCAGCTCCCCCTACGAGCAGTACTTC.

By frequency in the sample, this clone is medium-sized. The gene calls are TRBV27 and TRBJ2-7, with TRBD2 matching 7 bases. The CDR3 has 16 residues. V trimming: 8 bases; J trimming: 3 bases; junction bases outside the gene matches: 16. In germline, CDR1 is MNHEY, CDR2 SMNVEV (reference sequence). CDR3 loop: CASLGVAGSSFYEQYF. CDR3 bases: TGTGCCAGCCTGGGGGTAGCGGGCTCGTCCTTCTACGAGCAGTACTTC.

The J gene is TRBJ2-1, the V gene TRBV7-8; 7 bases are shared with TRBD2. Germline CDR1 reads SGHVS; CDR2 reads FQNEAQ. The CDR3 is made up of 16 amino acids. V shed 4 bases and J 2 bases; nucleotides not matched to a gene: 8. For the CDR3, the DNA is TGTGCCAGCAGCTCCCCCCCCCTAGCGGCCTACAATGAGCAGTTCTTC. This sequence encodes CASSSPPLAAYNEQFF.

This clone appeared a single time. The rearrangement joins TRBV19 to TRBJ2-3, with TRBD2 matching 8 bases. The CDR3 extends over 16 amino acids. The germline CDR1 and CDR2 sequences are LNHDA and SQIVND (reference sequence). The ends lost 0 bases at V and 4 bases at J; junction bases unmatched: 6. The CDR3 DNA follows: TGTGCCAGTAGTATAGATACGGGACTAGTGGCAGATACGCAGTATTTT. Protein sequence: CASSIDTGLVADTQYF.

This clone has a single count. V and J are TRBV5-4 and TRBJ2-1; the D gene is possibly TRBD2 (6 bases). CDR1 and CDR2 from the germline V gene are SGHNT and YYREEE (reference sequence). The CDR3 loop spans 15 amino acids. V was pared by 0 bases and J by 7 bases, with 14 bases between. CDR3 nucleotides: TGTGCCAGCAGCTTGGTGCGGGGTATTGTTAATGAGCAGTTCTTC. The encoded protein is CASSLVRGIVNEQFF.

The rearrangement joins TRBV7-9 to TRBJ1-1, with a weak D call TRBD1 (5 bases). V shed 4 bases and J shed 3 bases, with 18 bases lying between them. The CDR3 length is 16 residues. In germline, CDR1 is SEHNR, CDR2 FQNEAQ (reference sequence). The CDR3, as DNA: TGTGCCAGCAGCTCCGACAGCGAGTGGTTGTACACTGAAGCTTTCTTT. Translating it yields CASSSDSEWLYTEAFF. Combining the CDR3 with reference TRBV7-9 and TRBJ1-1 gives the whole variable domain DTGVSQNPRHKITKRGQNVTFRCDPISEHNRLYWYRQTLGQGPEFLTYFQNEAQLEKSRLLSDRFSAERPKGSFSTLEIQRTEQGDSAMYLCASSSDSEWLYTEAFFGQGTRLTVV.

J is TRBJ2-7 and V is TRBV27, with D unresolved. This CDR3 comprises 14 residues. CDR1 is MNHEY, CDR2 SMNVEV, per germline (reference sequence). Trimming removed 2 bases from V and 3 bases from J, with 11 bases in between. The chain's CDR3 is CASSLRSTIYEQYF. The CDR3 nucleotides read TGTGCCAGCAGTTTAAGGTCAACAATCTACGAGCAGTACTTC.

The chain joins TRBV7-9 to TRBJ2-7; TRBD2 agrees at 10 bases. V dropped 4 bases and J dropped 1; count of bases not matched to a gene: 7. Germline V gives CDR1 SEHNR, CDR2 FQNEAQ (reference sequence). This CDR3 is 16 amino acids long. Here the CDR3 reads CASSSQTSGLSYEQYF. DNA of the CDR3: TGTGCCAGCAGCTCCCAGACTAGCGGGTTATCCTACGAGCAGTACTTC.

The genes are TRBV4-1 and TRBJ2-6; possible D gene TRBD1, 6 bases. Trimming stripped 3 bases from V and 0 bases from J, with 21 bases between. CDR1 and CDR2 (germline): MGHRA, YSYEKL. The CDR3 spans 20 residues. CDR3 amino acids: CASSQTTAGQMISGANVLTF. In nucleotides, the CDR3 is TGCGCCAGCAGCCAGACAACGGCTGGACAGATGATCTCTGGGGCCAACGTCCTGACTTTC.

The chain has TRBV4-1 and TRBJ1-5; 8 bases agree with TRBD1. From germline, CDR1 is MGHRA and CDR2 YSYEKL. This CDR3 region has 17 residues. V shed 1 base and J 3 bases; nucleotides not matched to a gene: 8. The CDR3 sequence is CASSQAGDRGANQPQHF. CDR3 DNA sequence: TGCGCCAGCAGCCAAGCGGGTGACAGGGGAGCCAATCAGCCCCAGCATTTT.

J is TRBJ2-1 and V is TRBV5-1; D remains ambiguous. The germline V gene has CDR1 SGHRS and CDR2 YFSETQ. The CDR3 sequence is 12 residues long. With 2 bases removed from V and 9 bases from J, the gap between germline ends came to 9 bases. CDR3 DNA: TGCGCCAGCAGCTTAAAAATTAGTGAGCAGTTCTTC. Translation gives CASSLKISEQFF.

This clone was observed a single time. The chain employs TRBV6-1 and TRBJ1-1; D is uncertain. V was pared by 1 base and J by 10 bases, with 13 bases between. The CDR3 covers 13 residues. The germline V gene encodes CDR1 MNHNS and CDR2 SASEGT. The CDR3 is CASSEGTSWGAFF. The DNA for the CDR3 is TGTGCCAGCAGTGAAGGGACGAGCTGGGGAGCTTTCTTT.

The chain recombines TRBV7-8 with TRBJ1-1; 11 nucleotides line up with TRBD1. The trim removed 3 bases at V and 4 bases at J, leaving 4 bases unmatched. The germline V gene has CDR1 SGHVS and CDR2 FQNEAQ. The CDR3 is 15 residues long. CDR3: CASSFGTGGSTEAFF. The CDR3 region has the DNA TGTGCCAGCAGCTTCGGGACAGGGGGGAGCACTGAAGCTTTCTTT.

This chain joins TRBV9 and TRBJ2-3; 11 nucleotides agree with TRBD2. This CDR3 has 14 residues. V lost 4 bases to trimming and J lost 5 bases; unmatched junction nucleotides: 3. Germline lookup yields CDR1 SGDLS and CDR2 YYNGEE. The CDR3 bases are TGTGCCAGCAGCCTAGCGGGGGGATTAGATACGCAGTATTTT. It yields the protein CASSLAGGLDTQYF.

The chain joins TRBV5-6 to TRBJ2-7, with D unresolved. Germline V gene sequence: CDR1 SGHDT, CDR2 YYEEEE. The V gene lost 5 bases and the J gene lost 6 bases, with 12 bases spanning the gap. This CDR3 is built from 12 residues. The CDR3 DNA reads as TGTGCCAGCAGGATCTCCGACACCGAGCAGTACTTC. Encoded protein: CASRISDTEQYF.

The rearrangement joins TRBV28 to TRBJ1-5; no clear D. CDR3 length: 15 amino acids. The germline V gene has CDR1 MDHEN and CDR2 SYDVKM. Trimming stripped 2 bases from V and 2 bases from J, with 10 bases between. CDR3: CASSLGGNRNQPQHF. CDR3 DNA sequence: TGTGCCAGCAGTTTAGGAGGGAATCGCAATCAGCCCCAGCATTTT.